The clone carrying this TCR beta chain was picked up many times. Its antigen is unidentified. A TCRbeta library incorporating unique molecular identifiers was prepared. In TCRdb, the PCR reads were re-called with MiXCR into one record per CDR3 protein. The sample holds 220,000 or so distinct CDR3 sequences, 6.5% to 9% seen once. The entry originates in a study of T-cell reconstitution after alpha-beta-depleted transplantation in children. Trimming stripped 1 base from V and 5 bases from J, with 8 bases between. Germline lookup yields CDR1 LGHNA and CDR2 YSLEER. The CDR3 length is 13 residues. Study conclusions and caveats: In some patients, recipient T cells and intrathymic progenitors surviving conditioning explained high day-60 diversity. Hyperexpanded clones declined; after one year, newly produced T cells mostly supplied diversity. By about two months after transplant, alpha-beta T cells reportedly arose from several hundred graft clones that had expanded.

This specimen was PBMCs, mostly from graft donor cells, taken 180 days after TCRalphabeta/CD19-depleted stem cell transplant. The chain couples TRBV4-3 to TRBJ2-5, with D maybe TRBD2 (6 bases). The receptor was derived from a male patient under 18 who had a stem cell transplant for acute lymphoblastic leukemia, so the T cells may come from the graft donor. The CDR3 region is CASSQGGGETQYF. The CDR3, as DNA: TGCGCCAGCAGCCAAGGAGGAGGGGAGACCCAGTACTTC.